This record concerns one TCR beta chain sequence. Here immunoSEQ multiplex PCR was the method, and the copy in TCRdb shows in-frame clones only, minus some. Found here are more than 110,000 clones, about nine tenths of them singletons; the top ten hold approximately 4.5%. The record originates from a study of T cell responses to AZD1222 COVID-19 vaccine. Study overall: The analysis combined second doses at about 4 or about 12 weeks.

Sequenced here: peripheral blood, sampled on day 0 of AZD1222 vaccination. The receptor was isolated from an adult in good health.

The CDR3 protein is CAWRPTGLAFF. CDR3 nucleotide sequence: TGTGCCTGGAGACCTACAGGCTTAGCTTTCTTT. The V and J genes are TRBV30 and TRBJ1-1; tentative D call: TRBD1 (5 bases). The CDR3 spans 11 residues. With 3 bases removed from V and 10 bases from J, the gap between germline ends came to 12 bases. The germline CDR1 and CDR2 sequences are GTSNPN and SVGIG (reference sequence).